This TCR beta chain derives from a study of CD8 T cells in Susac syndrome. RNA, at about 0.45 to 1 ug, was reverse transcribed with random hexamers. The immunoSEQ assay covered 54 Vbeta and 13 Jbeta segments for CDR3. TCRdb independently ran MiXCR on the immunoSEQ multiplex PCR reads; one entry per CDR3 protein. The table lists about 200,000 distinct CDR3 sequences, 92% of them singletons, with around 0.14% in the top ten. Study results and limitations: Individuals included in the TCR sequencing and HLA analysis were acknowledged by the study to be relatively few in number.

Negative isolation was used for CD8+ and CD4+ T cells and FACS enrichment for TEMRA cells. The germline gives CDR1 LNHDA, CDR2 SQIVND (reference sequence). The CDR3 is 14 residues long. The V end lost 3 bases, the J end lost 4 bases, and 12 bases lay between the germline ends. Only one count was recorded for this clonotype. Antigen specificity is unknown. The rearrangement links TRBV19 to TRBJ1-1; D might be TRBD1 (6 bases). The origin of this receptor is a human donor with multiple sclerosis. Sequencing was done on a sample of CD8+ T cells from PBMCs. Here the CDR3 reads CASSMGVGGTEAFF. The CDR3 region has the DNA TGTGCCAGTAGTATGGGGGTAGGGGGCACTGAAGCTTTCTTT. Combining the CDR3 with reference TRBV19 and TRBJ1-1 gives the whole variable domain DGGITQSPKYLFRKEGQNVTLSCEQNLNHDAMYWYRQDPGQGLRLIYYSQIVNDFQKGDIAEGYSVSREKKESFPLTVTSAQKNPTAFYLCASSMGVGGTEAFFGQGTRLTVV.